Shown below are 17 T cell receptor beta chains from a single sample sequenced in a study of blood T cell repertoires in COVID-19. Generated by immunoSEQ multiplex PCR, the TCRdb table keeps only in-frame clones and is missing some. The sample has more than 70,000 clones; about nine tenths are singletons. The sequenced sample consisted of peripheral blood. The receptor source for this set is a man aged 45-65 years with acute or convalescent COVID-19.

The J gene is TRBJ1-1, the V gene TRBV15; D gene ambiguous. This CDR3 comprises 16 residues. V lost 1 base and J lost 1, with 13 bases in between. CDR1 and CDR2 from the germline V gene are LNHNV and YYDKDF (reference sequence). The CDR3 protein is CATSRGGGNPNTEAFF. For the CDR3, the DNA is TGTGCCACCAGCAGAGGAGGAGGAAATCCGAACACTGAAGCTTTCTTT.

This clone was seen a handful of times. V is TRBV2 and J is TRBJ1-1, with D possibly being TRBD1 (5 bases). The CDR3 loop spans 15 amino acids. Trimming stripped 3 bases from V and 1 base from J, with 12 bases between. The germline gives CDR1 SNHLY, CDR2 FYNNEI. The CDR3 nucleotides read TGTGCCAGCAGTGATAAACAGGTAAAGAACACTGAAGCTTTCTTT. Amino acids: CASSDKQVKNTEAFF. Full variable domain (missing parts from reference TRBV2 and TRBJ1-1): EPEVTQTPSHQVTQMGQEVILRCVPISNHLYFYWYRQILGQKVEFLVSFYNNEISEKSEIFDDQFSVERPDGSNFTLKIRSTKLEDSAMYFCASSDKQVKNTEAFFGQGTRLTVV.

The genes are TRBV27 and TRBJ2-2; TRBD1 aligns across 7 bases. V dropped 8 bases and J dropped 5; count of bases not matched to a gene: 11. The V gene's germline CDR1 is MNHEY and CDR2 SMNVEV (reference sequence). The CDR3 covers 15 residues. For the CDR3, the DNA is TGTGCCAGCTCCGATTACAGGGGTGGTACCGGGGAGCTGTTTTTT. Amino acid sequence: CASSDYRGGTGELFF.

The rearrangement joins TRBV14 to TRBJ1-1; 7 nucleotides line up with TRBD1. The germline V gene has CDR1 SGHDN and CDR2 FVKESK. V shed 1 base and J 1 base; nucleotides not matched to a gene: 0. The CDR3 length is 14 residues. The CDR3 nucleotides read TGTGCCAGCAGCCAAGGACAGGGGAACACTGAAGCTTTCTTT. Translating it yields CASSQGQGNTEAFF.

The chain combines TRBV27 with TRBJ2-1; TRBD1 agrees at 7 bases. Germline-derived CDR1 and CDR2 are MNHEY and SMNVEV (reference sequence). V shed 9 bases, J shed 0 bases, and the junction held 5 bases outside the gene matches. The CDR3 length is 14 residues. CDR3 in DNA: TGTGCCAGTAAGGACAGGAGCTCCTACAATGAGCAGTTCTTC. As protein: CASKDRSSYNEQFF.

The CDR3 is CASGLADRRDRGGEQYV. The CDR3 DNA is TGTGCTAGTGGTTTGGCTGACAGAAGGGACAGGGGCGGCGAGCAGTACGTC. This chain joins TRBV12-5 and TRBJ2-7; TRBD1 agrees at 10 bases. The CDR3 loop spans 17 amino acids. The V and J ends lost 1 base and 6 bases, in that order; junction bases with no gene match: 12. The germline V gene encodes CDR1 LGHNT and CDR2 FRNRAP.

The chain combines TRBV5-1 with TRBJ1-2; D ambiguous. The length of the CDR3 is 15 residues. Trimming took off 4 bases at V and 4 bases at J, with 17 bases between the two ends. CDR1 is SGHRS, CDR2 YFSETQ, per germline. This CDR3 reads CASSPNSEVGYGYTF. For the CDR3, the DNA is TGCGCCAGCAGCCCTAACTCGGAGGTTGGCTATGGCTACACCTTC.

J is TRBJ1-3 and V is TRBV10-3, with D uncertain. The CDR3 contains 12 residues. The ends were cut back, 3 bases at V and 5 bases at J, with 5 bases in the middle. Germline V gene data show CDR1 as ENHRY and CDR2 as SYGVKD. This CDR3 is CAISDTRNTIYF. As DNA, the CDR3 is TGTGCCATCAGTGATACTCGAAACACCATATATTTT.

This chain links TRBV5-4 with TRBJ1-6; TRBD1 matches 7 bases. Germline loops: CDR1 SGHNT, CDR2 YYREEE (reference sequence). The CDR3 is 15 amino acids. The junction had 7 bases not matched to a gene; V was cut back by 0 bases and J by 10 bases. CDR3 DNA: TGTGCCAGCAGCTTGGGACAGGGAGGACTGTCACCCCTCCACTTT. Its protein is CASSLGQGGLSPLHF.

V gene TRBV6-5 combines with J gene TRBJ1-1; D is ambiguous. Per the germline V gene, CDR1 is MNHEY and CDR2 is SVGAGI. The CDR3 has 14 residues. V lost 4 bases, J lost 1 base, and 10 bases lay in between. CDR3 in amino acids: CASSFTVANTEAFF. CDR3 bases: TGTGCCAGCAGTTTTACGGTTGCGAACACTGAAGCTTTCTTT.

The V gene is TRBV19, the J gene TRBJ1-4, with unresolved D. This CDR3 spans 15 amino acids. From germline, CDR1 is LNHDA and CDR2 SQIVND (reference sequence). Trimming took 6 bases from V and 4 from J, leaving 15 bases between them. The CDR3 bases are TGTGCCAGTAGACTTTCCGGGTCTTATAATGAAAAACTGTTTTTT. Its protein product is CASRLSGSYNEKLFF.

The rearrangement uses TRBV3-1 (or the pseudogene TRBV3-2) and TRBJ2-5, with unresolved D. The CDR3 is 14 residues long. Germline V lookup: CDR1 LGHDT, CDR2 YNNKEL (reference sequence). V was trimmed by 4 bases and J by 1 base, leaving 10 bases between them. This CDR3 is CASSPGWSQETQYF. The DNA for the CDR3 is TGTGCCAGCAGCCCCGGTTGGAGCCAAGAGACCCAGTACTTC.

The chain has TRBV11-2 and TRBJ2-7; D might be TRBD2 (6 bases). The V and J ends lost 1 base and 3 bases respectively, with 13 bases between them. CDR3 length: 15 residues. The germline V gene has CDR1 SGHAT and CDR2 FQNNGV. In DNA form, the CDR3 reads TGTGCCAGCAGCTTAGTTGCGGGGCCACACTACGAGCAGTACGTC. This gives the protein CASSLVAGPHYEQYV.

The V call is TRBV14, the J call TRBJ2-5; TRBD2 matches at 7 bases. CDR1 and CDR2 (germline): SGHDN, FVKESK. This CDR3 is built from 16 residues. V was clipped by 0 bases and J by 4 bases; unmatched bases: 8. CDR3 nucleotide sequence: TGTGCCAGCAGCCAAGATCGCGGGGGAGGGCGAGAGACCCAGTACTTC. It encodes CASSQDRGGGRETQYF.

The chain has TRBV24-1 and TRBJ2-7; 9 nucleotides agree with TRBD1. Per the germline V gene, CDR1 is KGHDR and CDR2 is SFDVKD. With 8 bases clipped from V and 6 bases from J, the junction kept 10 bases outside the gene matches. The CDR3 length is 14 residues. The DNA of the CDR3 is TGTGCCACCACGGAGGACAGGGGAAACTGCGAGCAGTACTTC. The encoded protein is CATTEDRGNCEQYF.

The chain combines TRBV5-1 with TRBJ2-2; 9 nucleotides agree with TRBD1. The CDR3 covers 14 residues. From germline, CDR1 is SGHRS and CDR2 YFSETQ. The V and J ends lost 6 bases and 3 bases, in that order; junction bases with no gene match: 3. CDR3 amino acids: CASNRQGDTGELFF. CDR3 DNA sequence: TGCGCCAGCAATCGACAGGGGGACACCGGGGAGCTGTTTTTT.

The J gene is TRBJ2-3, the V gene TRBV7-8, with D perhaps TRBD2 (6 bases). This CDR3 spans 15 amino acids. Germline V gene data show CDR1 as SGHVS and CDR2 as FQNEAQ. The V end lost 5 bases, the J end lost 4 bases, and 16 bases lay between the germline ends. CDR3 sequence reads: CASSPRRGGPDTQYF. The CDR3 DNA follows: TGTGCCAGCAGCCCACGGCGGGGCGGGCCAGATACGCAGTATTTT.